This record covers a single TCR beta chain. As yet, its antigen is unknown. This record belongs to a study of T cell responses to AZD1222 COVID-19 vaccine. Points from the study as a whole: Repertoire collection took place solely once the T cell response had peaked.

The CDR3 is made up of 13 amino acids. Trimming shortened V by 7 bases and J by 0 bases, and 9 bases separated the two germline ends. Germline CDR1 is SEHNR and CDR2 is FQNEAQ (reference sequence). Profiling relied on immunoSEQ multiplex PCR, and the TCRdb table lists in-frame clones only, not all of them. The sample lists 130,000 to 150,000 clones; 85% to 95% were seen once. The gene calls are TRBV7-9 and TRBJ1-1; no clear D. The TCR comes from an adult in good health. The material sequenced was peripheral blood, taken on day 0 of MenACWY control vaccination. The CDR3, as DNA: TGTGCCAGCACCGGAAGCTTGAACACTGAAGCTTTCTTT. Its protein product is CASTGSLNTEAFF.